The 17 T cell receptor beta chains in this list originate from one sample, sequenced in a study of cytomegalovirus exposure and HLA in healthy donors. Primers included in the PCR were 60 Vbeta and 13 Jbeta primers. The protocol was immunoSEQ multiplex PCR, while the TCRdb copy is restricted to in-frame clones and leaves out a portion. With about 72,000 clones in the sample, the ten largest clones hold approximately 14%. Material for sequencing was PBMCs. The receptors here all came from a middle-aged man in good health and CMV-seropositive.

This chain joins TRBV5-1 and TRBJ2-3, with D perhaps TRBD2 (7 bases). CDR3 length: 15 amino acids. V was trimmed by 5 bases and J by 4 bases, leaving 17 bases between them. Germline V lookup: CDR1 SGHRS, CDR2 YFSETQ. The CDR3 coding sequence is TGCGCCAGCAGTGGGCGGGAGAGGGGGTCAGATACGCAGTATTTT. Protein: CASSGRERGSDTQYF.

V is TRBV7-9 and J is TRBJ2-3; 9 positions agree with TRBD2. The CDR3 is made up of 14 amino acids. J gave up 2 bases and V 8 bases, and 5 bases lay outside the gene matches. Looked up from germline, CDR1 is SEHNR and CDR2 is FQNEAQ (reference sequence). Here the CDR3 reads CASGSSGNTDTQYF. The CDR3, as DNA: TGTGCCAGCGGGTCTAGCGGGAACACAGATACGCAGTATTTT.

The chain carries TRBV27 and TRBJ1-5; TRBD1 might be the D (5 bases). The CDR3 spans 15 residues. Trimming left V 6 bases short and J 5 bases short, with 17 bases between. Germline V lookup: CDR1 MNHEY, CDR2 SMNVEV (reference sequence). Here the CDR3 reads CASSGGGGVYQPQHF. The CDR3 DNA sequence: TGTGCCAGCAGCGGGGGGGGAGGGGTCTATCAGCCCCAGCATTTT.

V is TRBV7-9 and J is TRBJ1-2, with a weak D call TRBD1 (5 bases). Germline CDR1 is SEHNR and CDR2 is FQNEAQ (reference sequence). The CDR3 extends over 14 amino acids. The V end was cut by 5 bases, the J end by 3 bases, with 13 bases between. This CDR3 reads CASSIPGVDYGYTF. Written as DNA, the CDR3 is TGTGCCAGCAGCATCCCGGGGGTGGACTATGGCTACACCTTC.

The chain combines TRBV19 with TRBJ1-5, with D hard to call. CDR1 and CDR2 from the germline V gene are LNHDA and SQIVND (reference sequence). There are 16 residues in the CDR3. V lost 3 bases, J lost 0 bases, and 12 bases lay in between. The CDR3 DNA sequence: TGTGCCAGTAGTATCCAGAGGGAATATAGCAATCAGCCCCAGCATTTT. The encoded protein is CASSIQREYSNQPQHF.

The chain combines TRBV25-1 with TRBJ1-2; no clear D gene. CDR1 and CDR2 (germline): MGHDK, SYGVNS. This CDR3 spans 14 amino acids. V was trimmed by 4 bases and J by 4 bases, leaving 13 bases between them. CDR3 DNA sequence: TGTGCCAGCAGTGTGGAGCGCCTCGGCTATGGCTACACCTTC. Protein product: CASSVERLGYGYTF.

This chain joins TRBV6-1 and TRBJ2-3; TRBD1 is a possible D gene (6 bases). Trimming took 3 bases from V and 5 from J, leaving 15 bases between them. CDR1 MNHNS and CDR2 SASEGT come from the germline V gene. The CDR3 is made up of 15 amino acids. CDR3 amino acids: CASSDVHRVGDTQYF. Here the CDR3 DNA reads TGTGCCAGCAGTGACGTCCACAGGGTGGGAGATACGCAGTATTTT.

This CDR3 reads CASSPGLAGGRNEQFF. The CDR3 DNA follows: TGTGCCAGCTCACCTGGACTAGCGGGAGGTAGGAATGAGCAGTTCTTC. This chain uses TRBV18 with TRBJ2-1; 14 nucleotides line up with TRBD2. The germline V gene has CDR1 KGHSH and CDR2 LQKENI. The CDR3 runs 16 residues. Trimming at V came to 3 bases and at J to 7 bases, leaving 5 bases not matched to a gene.

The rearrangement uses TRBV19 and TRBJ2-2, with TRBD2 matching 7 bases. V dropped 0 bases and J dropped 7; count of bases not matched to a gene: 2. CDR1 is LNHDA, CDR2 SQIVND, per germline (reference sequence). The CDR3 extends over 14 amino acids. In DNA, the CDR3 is TGTGCCAGTAGTATAGAAAGGACTAGCGGGGAGCTGTTTTTT. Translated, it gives CASSIERTSGELFF. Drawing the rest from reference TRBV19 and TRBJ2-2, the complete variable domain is DGGITQSPKYLFRKEGQNVTLSCEQNLNHDAMYWYRQDPGQGLRLIYYSQIVNDFQKGDIAEGYSVSREKKESFPLTVTSAQKNPTAFYLCASSIERTSGELFFGEGSRLTVL.

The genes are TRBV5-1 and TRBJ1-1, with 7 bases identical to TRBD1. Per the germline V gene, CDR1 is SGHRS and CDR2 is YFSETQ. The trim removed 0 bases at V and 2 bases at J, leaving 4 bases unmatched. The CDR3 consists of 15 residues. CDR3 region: CASSLAGTDNTEAFF. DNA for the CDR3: TGCGCCAGCAGCTTGGCCGGGACAGACAACACTGAAGCTTTCTTT. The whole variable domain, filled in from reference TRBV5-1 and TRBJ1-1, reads KAGVTQTPRYLIKTRGQQVTLSCSPISGHRSVSWYQQTPGQGLQFLFEYFSETQRNKGNFPGRFSGRQFSNSRSEMNVSTLELGDSALYLCASSLAGTDNTEAFFGQGTRLTVV.

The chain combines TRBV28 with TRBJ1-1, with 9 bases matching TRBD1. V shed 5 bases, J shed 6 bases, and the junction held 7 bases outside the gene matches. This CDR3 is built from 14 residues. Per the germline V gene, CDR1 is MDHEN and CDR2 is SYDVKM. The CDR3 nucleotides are TGTGCCAGCAGTCCTTTACAGGGGGCACCTGAAGCTTTCTTT. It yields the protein CASSPLQGAPEAFF. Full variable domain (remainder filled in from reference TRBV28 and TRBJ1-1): DVKVTQSSRYLVKRTGEKVFLECVQDMDHENMFWYRQDPGLGLRLIYFSYDVKMKEKGDIPEGYSVSREKKERFSLILESASTNQTSMYLCASSPLQGAPEAFFGQGTRLTVV.

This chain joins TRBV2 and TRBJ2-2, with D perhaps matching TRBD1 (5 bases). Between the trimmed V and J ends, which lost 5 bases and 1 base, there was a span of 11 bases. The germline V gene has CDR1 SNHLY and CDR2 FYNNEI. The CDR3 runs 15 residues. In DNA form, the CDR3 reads TGTGCCAGCAGTCTGTTCGACAGGAACACCGGGGAGCTGTTTTTT. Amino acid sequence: CASSLFDRNTGELFF.

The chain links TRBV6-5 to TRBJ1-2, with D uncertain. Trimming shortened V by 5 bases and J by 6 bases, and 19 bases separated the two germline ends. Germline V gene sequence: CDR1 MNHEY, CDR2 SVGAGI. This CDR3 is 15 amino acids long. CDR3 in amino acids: CASSPRVGRGNGYTF. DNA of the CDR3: TGTGCCAGCAGTCCCCGCGTGGGGAGAGGAAATGGCTACACCTTC.

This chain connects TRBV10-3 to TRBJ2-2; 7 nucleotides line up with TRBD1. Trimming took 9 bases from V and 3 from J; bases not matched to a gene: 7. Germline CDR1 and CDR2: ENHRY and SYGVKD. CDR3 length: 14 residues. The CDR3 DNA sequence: TGTGCCATGAAACGACAGGGAGACACCGGGGAGCTGTTTTTT. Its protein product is CAMKRQGDTGELFF.

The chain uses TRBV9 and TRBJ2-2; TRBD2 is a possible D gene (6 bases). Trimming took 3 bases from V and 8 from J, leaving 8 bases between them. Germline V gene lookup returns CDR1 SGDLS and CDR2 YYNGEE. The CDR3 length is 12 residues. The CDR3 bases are TGTGCCAGCAGCGGAGGAGGGGGGGAGCTGTTTTTT. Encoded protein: CASSGGGGELFF.

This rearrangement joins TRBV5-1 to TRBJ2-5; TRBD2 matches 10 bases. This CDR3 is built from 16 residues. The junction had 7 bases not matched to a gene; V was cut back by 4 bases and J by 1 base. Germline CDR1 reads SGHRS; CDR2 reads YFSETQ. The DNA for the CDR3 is TGCGCCAGCAGCGGGGACAGACTAGCGGGCCAAGAGACCCAGTACTTC. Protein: CASSGDRLAGQETQYF.

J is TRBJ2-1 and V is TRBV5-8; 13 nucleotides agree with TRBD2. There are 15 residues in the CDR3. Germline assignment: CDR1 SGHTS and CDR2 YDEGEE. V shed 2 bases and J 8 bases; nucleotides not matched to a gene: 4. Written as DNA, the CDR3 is TGTGCCAGCAGCTTCGGACTAGCGGGAGAAGATGAGCAGTTCTTC. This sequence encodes CASSFGLAGEDEQFF.